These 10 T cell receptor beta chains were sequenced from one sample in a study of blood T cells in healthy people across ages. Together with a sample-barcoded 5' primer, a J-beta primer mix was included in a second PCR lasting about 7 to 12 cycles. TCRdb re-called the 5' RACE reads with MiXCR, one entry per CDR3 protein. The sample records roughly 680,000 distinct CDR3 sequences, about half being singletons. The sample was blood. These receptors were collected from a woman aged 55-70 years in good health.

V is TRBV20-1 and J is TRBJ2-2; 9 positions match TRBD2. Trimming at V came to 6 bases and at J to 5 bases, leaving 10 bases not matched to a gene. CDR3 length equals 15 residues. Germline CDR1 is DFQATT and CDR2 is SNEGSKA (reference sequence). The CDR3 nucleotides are TGCAGTGCCCCCGGGGGTAGCGGGAGAACCGGGGAGCTGTTTTTT. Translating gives CSAPGGSGRTGELFF.

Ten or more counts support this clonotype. Here the CDR3 reads CSATRAGGPDEQYF. In DNA form, the CDR3 reads TGCAGTGCGACCCGAGCGGGAGGGCCGGACGAGCAGTACTTC. The rearrangement joins TRBV20-1 to TRBJ2-7, with TRBD2 matching over 10 bases. The CDR3 spans 14 residues. Germline V gives CDR1 DFQATT, CDR2 SNEGSKA (reference sequence). J lost 5 bases, V lost 6 bases, and 10 bases had no gene match.

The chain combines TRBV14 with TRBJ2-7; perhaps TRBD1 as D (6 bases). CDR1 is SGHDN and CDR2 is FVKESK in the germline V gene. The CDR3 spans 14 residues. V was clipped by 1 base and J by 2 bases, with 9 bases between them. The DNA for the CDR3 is TGTGCCAGCAGCCAAGTTGGGGGCGCCTACGAGCAGTACTTC. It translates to CASSQVGGAYEQYF.

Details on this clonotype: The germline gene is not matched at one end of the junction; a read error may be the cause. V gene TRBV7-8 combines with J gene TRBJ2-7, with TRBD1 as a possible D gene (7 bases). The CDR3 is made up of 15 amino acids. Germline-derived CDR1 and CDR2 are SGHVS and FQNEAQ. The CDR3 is CASRRRGTASYGQYF. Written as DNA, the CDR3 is TGTGCCAGCAGGCGACGCGGGACAGCCTCCTACGGGCAGTACTTC.

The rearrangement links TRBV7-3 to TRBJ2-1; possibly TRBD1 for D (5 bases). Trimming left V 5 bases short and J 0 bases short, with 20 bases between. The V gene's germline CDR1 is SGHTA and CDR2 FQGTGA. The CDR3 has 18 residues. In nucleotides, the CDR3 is TGTGCCAGCAGCCCAAGGGGTAGCCTAAGGAGCTCCTACAATGAGCAGTTCTTC. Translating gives CASSPRGSLRSSYNEQFF.

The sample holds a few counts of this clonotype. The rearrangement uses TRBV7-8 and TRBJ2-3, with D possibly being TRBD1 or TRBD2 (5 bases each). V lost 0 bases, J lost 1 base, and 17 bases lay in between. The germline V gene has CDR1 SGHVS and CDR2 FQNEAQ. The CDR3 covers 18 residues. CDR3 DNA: TGTGCCAGCAGCTTAGCTACCATGCCGGGACGGGGCACAGATACGCAGTATTTT. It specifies CASSLATMPGRGTDTQYF. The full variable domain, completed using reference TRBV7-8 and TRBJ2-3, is GAGVSQSPRYKVAKRGQDVALRCDPISGHVSLFWYQQALGQGPEFLTYFQNEAQLDKSGLPSDRFFAERPEGSVSTLKIQRTQQEDSAVYLCASSLATMPGRGTDTQYFGPGTRLTVL.

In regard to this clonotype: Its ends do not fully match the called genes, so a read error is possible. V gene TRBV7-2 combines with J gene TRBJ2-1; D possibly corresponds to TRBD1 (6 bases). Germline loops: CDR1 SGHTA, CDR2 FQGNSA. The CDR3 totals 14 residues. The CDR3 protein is CASSQGHLYNKQFF. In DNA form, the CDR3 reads TGTGCCAGCAGCCAGGGACATCTCTACAATAAGCAGTTCTTC.

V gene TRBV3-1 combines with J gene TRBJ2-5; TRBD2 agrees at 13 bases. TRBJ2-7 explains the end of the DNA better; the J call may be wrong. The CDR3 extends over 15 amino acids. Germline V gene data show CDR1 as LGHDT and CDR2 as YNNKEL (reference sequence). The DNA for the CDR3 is TGTGCCAGCAGCCCCGGGACTAGCGGGGTTCACGAGCAGTACTTC. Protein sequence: CASSPGTSGVHEQYF.

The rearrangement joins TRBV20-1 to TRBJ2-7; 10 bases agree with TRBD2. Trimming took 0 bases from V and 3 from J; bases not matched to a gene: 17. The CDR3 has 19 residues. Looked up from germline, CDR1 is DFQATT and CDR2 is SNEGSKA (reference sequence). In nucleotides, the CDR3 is TGCAGTGCTAGAGACCCTCTCTCGGTAGCGGGAGGTCTTGGCTACGAGCAGTACTTC. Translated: CSARDPLSVAGGLGYEQYF.

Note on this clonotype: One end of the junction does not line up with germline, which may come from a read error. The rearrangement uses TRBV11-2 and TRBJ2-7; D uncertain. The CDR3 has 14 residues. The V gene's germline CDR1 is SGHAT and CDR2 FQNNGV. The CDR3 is CAGSLGSHSYEQYF. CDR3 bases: TGTGCCGGCAGCTTAGGGTCGCACAGCTACGAGCAGTACTTC.